The 14 T cell receptor beta chains below all came from one sample that was sequenced in a study of identical twins. TCRdb reprocessed the 5' RACE reads with MiXCR, giving one entry per CDR3 protein. This sample yields 250,000 or so distinct CDR3 sequences, of which around 8.8% are seen a single time; approximately 3% belongs to the top ten. These data were also reused for a study on yellow fever vaccine responses in identical twins.

Sequenced sample: CD8+ T cells sorted from blood. Every receptor here comes from a young woman in good health.

The chain joins TRBV28 to TRBJ2-5; a weak D match, TRBD1 (6 bases). V was clipped by 4 bases and J by 2 bases, with 23 bases between them. Per germline, CDR1 MDHEN and CDR2 SYDVKM. The CDR3 totals 18 residues. CDR3 residues: CASSSDRMVLSEQETQYF. The DNA of the CDR3 is TGTGCCAGCAGTTCAGACAGGATGGTCCTTTCCGAACAAGAGACCCAGTACTTC. The whole variable domain, remainder taken from reference TRBV28 and TRBJ2-5, is DVKVTQSSRYLVKRTGEKVFLECVQDMDHENMFWYRQDPGLGLRLIYFSYDVKMKEKGDIPEGYSVSREKKERFSLILESASTNQTSMYLCASSSDRMVLSEQETQYFGPGTRLLVL.

This clonotype appeared many times. CDR3 in DNA: TGTGCCAGCAGCCCCCGGGACAGCCAAGAGACCCAGTACTTC. The encoded protein is CASSPRDSQETQYF. The chain combines TRBV6-1 with TRBJ2-5; 7 bases align to TRBD1. The CDR3 contains 14 residues. With 6 bases clipped from V and 1 base from J, the junction kept 5 bases outside the gene matches. The germline V gene has CDR1 MNHNS and CDR2 SASEGT.

This clonotype was found a few times. The chain joins TRBV20-1 to TRBJ2-2, with D unclear. CDR3 size: 15 residues. Per the germline V gene, CDR1 is DFQATT and CDR2 is SNEGSKA (reference sequence). Trimming took 0 bases from V and 1 from J, leaving 9 bases between them. The CDR3 here is CSARERHRNTGELFF. In nucleotides, the CDR3 is TGCAGTGCTAGAGAAAGGCACCGGAACACCGGGGAGCTGTTTTTT.

The chain combines TRBV20-1 with TRBJ2-6; TRBD1 matches at 7 bases. This CDR3 contains 18 residues. Germline V gene sequence: CDR1 DFQATT, CDR2 SNEGSKA (reference sequence). With V trimmed by 6 bases and J by 0 bases, 14 bases remained unmatched. CDR3 sequence (DNA): TGCAGTGCCGTGACAGGGACCTACTCCAACTCTGGGGCCAACGTCCTGACTTTC. Amino acid sequence: CSAVTGTYSNSGANVLTF.

The J gene is TRBJ2-5, the V gene TRBV29-1, with D possibly matching TRBD2 (6 bases). Trimming cost V 5 bases and J 1 base, with 17 bases left between them. CDR3 size: 15 residues. Germline CDR1 is SQVTM and CDR2 is ANQGSEA. DNA of the CDR3: TGCAGCGTTCTCGAGGGCGGGATAGCCCAAGAGACCCAGTACTTC. Protein: CSVLEGGIAQETQYF.

This clonotype was observed a handful of times. The germline gene is not matched at one end of the junction; a read error may be the cause. The rearrangement uses TRBV3-1 and TRBJ2-7; D is unclear. The CDR3 contains 13 residues. Germline CDR1 is LGHDT and CDR2 is YNNKEL (reference sequence). The DNA of the CDR3 is TGTGCCAGCAGCCAATTTTTGTCCTCCGAGCAGTACTTC. Translated, it gives CASSQFLSSEQYF.

This clonotype was recorded a few times. V and J are TRBV5-1 and TRBJ2-3, with a weak D call TRBD2 (6 bases). Germline assignment: CDR1 SGHRS and CDR2 YFSETQ. Trimming pared 4 bases from V and 0 bases from J, leaving 12 bases between. There are 15 residues in the CDR3. The CDR3 region is CASSQDGGSTDTQYF. CDR3 DNA: TGCGCCAGCAGCCAGGACGGGGGTAGCACAGATACGCAGTATTTT.

J is TRBJ2-7 and V is TRBV7-9; 12 bases are a match to TRBD2. CDR1 SEHNR and CDR2 FQNEAQ come from the germline V gene (reference sequence). The ends lost 5 bases at V and 4 bases at J; junction bases unmatched: 12. There are 17 residues in the CDR3. Written as DNA, the CDR3 is TGTGCCAGCAGCCCCGCCCTAGCGGGGGGGCCTGAATACGAGCAGTACTTC. Residues: CASSPALAGGPEYEQYF.

This chain joins TRBV7-8 and TRBJ2-1, with D possibly matching TRBD2 (6 bases). CDR3 length: 18 amino acids. Germline assignment: CDR1 SGHVS and CDR2 FQNEAQ. V lost 5 bases and J 7 bases, leaving 27 bases between the germline ends. DNA of the CDR3: TGTGCCAGCAGCCTATTTATAGGGGCGGGGCCCGGGAGAAATGAGCAGTTCTTC. This translates into CASSLFIGAGPGRNEQFF.

This clonotype has at least ten counts. This chain connects TRBV20-1 to TRBJ2-2, with no clear D. Trimming shortened V by 3 bases and J by 0 bases, and 5 bases separated the two germline ends. The CDR3 extends over 13 amino acids. Germline V lookup: CDR1 DFQATT, CDR2 SNEGSKA (reference sequence). In nucleotides, the CDR3 is TGCAGTGCTAGCGGCGCGAACACCGGGGAGCTGTTTTTT. Amino acid sequence: CSASGANTGELFF.

This clonotype was counted between two and nine times. This chain links TRBV19 with TRBJ2-3, with TRBD1 matching 12 bases. Germline-derived CDR1 and CDR2 are LNHDA and SQIVND (reference sequence). The CDR3 has 16 residues. With V trimmed by 4 bases and J by 4 bases, 6 bases remained unmatched. The CDR3, as DNA: TGTGCCAGTAGTACCTACCGGGACAGGGGGCCAGATACGCAGTATTTT. It is translated as CASSTYRDRGPDTQYF.

This clonotype was recorded at least ten times. The chain couples TRBV7-2 to TRBJ2-1, with TRBD1 matching 7 bases. The CDR3 is 15 amino acids. With V trimmed by 5 bases and J by 6 bases, 10 bases remained unmatched. Germline assignment: CDR1 SGHTA and CDR2 FQGNSA. The CDR3 nucleotides are TGTGCCAGCAGCGTCCGACAGGGCAGGGTCAATGAGCAGTTCTTC. Protein product: CASSVRQGRVNEQFF.

In its sample, this clonotype was seen many times. V usage is TRBV5-1 and J usage is TRBJ2-1, with 9 nucleotides matching TRBD2. The CDR3 totals 18 residues. After removal of 0 bases from V and 0 bases from J, the junction contained 7 bases not matched to a gene. CDR1 SGHRS and CDR2 YFSETQ come from the germline V gene. CDR3 coding DNA: TGCGCCAGCAGCTTGGCTCTAGCGGGGCCCAGCTCCTACAATGAGCAGTTCTTC. It yields the protein CASSLALAGPSSYNEQFF.

This clonotype was seen a few times. The chain carries TRBV6-2 or TRBV6-3 and TRBJ2-7; TRBD1 might be the D (5 bases). This CDR3 has 14 amino acids. Germline CDR1 reads MNHEY; CDR2 reads SVGEGT. V was cut by 2 bases and J by 6 bases, with 14 bases left in between. The CDR3 DNA is TGTGCCAGCAGTTACGGGCAGGGTGTACGCGAGCAGTACTTC. Its translation: CASSYGQGVREQYF.